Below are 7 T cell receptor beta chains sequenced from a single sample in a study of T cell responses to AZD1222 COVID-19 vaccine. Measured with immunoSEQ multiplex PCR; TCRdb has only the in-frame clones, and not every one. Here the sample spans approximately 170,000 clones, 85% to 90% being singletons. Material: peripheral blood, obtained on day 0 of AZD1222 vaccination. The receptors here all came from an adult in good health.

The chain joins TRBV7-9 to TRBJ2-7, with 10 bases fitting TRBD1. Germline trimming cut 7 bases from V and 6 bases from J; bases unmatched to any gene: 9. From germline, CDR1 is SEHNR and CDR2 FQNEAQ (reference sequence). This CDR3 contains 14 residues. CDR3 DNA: TGTGCCAGCAACCGACAGGGGGCATCCGGCGAGCAGTACGTC. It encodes CASNRQGASGEQYV.

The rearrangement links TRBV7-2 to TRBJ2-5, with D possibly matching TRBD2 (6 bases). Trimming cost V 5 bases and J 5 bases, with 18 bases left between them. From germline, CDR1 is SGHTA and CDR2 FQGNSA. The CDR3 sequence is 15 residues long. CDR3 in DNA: TGTGCCAGCAGCCCGGAGTGGGGACTGGGCGAGACCCAGTACTTC. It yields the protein CASSPEWGLGETQYF. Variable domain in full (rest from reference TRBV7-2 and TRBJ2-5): GAGVSQSPSNKVTEKGKDVELRCDPISGHTALYWYRQSLGQGLEFLIYFQGNSAPDKSGLPSDRFSAERTGGSVSTLTIQRTQQEDSAVYLCASSPEWGLGETQYFGPGTRLLVL.

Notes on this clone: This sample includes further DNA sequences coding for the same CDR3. DNA for the CDR3: TGTGCCAGCAGCTTAGCACAGGGCAACGAAAAACTGTTTTTT. It translates to CASSLAQGNEKLFF. The chain joins TRBV7-9 to TRBJ1-4; tentatively, D is TRBD1 (6 bases). The V end lost 0 bases, the J end lost 8 bases, and 10 bases lay between the germline ends. The CDR3 has 14 amino acids. Looked up from germline, CDR1 is SEHNR and CDR2 is FQNEAQ (reference sequence).

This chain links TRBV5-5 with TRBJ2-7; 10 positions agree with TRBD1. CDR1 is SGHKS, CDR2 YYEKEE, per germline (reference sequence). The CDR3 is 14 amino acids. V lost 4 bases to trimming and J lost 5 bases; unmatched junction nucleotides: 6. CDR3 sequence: CASSGQGVSHEQYF. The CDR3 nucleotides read TGTGCCAGCAGCGGACAGGGGGTTTCTCACGAGCAGTACTTC.

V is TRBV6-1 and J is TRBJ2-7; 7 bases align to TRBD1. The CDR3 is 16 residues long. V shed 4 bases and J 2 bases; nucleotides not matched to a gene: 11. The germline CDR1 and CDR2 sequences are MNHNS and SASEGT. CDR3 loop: CASSGTGQFVAYEQYV. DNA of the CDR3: TGTGCCAGCAGTGGGACGGGACAGTTCGTCGCCTACGAGCAGTACGTC.

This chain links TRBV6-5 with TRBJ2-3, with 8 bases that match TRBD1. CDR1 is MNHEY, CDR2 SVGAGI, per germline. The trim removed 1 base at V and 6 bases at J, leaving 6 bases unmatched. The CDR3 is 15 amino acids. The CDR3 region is CASSYLGQVRDTQYF. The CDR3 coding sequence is TGTGCCAGCAGTTACTTGGGACAGGTCCGCGATACGCAGTATTTT.

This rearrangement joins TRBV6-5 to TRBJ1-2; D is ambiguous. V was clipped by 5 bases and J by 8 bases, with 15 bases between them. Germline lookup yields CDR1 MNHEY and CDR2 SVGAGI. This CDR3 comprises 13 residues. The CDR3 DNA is TGTGCCAGCAGTCCCGGTTGGCAGCGGGGCTACACCTTC. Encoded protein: CASSPGWQRGYTF.